This paragraph covers one TCR beta chain sequence. Its antigen remains unknown. V was pared by 6 bases and J by 5 bases, with 17 bases between. The CDR3 runs 15 residues. Germline lookup yields CDR1 SGHTA and CDR2 FQGTGA. This specimen comes from a study of shared clonotypes between healthy human individuals. Among the donors, all were Caucasian adults who lived in Nashville, Tennessee. Whole-study findings and limits: A reduction in generation probabilities was seen for non-shared clonotypes relative to those shared by all four donors.

Generated by immunoSEQ multiplex PCR, the TCRdb table keeps only in-frame clones and is missing some. The sample consists of about 2.5 million clones, 80% to 95% of them appearing once. This chain links TRBV7-3 with TRBJ2-1, with D unclear. Sequenced material: naive CD4+ T cells from PBMCs. Specified subset: CD45RA+ positively selected. The clonotype comes from a man aged 18 to 35 in good health. Some clones in this sample may be carry-over from other donors' samples. CDR3 in DNA: TGTGCCAGCAGTTTCGGTCTGCCGCACAACAATGAGCAGTTCTTC. Its protein product is CASSFGLPHNNEQFF. Full variable domain (outside the CDR3, taken from reference TRBV7-3 and TRBJ2-1): GAGVSQTPSNKVTEKGKYVELRCDPISGHTALYWYRQSLGQGPEFLIYFQGTGAADDSGLPNDRFFAVRPEGSVSTLKIQRTERGDSAVYLCASSFGLPHNNEQFFGPGTRLTVL.